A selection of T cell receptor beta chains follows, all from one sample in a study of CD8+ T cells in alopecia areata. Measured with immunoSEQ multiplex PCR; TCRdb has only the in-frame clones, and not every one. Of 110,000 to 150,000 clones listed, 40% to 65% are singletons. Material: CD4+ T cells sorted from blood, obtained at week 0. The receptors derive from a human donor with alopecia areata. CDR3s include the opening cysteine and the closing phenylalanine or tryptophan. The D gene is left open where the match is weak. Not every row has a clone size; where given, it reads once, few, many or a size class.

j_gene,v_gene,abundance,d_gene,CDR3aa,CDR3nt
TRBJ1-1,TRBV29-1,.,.,CSVDSTEAFF,TGCAGCGTTGATAGTACTGAAGCTTTCTTT
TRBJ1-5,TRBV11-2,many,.,CASSLVGESQPQHF,TGTGCCAGCAGCTTAGTAGGGGAGAGTCAGCCCCAGCATTTT
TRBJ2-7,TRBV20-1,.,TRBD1,CSARRAGQGYF,TGCAGTGCTAGAAGAGCGGGACAGGGCTACTTC
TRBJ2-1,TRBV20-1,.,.,CSAERNTGPFF,TGCAGTGCCGAACGCAATACTGGTCCGTTCTTC
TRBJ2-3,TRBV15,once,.,CATSRDRRLGQYF,TGTGCCACCAGCAGAGATAGGAGACTTGGGCAGTATTTT
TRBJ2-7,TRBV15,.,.,CATSRDRADYEQYF,TGTGCCACCAGCAGAGACAGGGCAGACTACGAGCAGTACTTC
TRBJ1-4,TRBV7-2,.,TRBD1,CASSPYPPGQLNEKLFF,TGTGCCAGCAGCCCCTACCCACCGGGACAGCTTAATGAAAAACTGTTTTTT
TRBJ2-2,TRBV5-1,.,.,CASAQTWTGELFF,TGCGCCAGCGCCCAAACATGGACCGGGGAGCTGTTTTTT
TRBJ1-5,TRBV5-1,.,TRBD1,CASSFGTAGQPQHF,TGCGCCAGCAGCTTCGGGACAGCGGGTCAGCCCCAGCATTTT
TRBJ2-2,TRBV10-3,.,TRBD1,CAISEGTDNTGELFF,TGTGCCATCAGTGAAGGGACAGACAACACCGGGGAGCTGTTTTTT
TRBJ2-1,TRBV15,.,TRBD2,CATDTMGTSGRTTYNEQFF,TGTGCCACCGATACTATGGGGACTAGCGGGAGGACTACCTACAATGAGCAGTTCTTC
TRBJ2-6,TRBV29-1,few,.,CSVILIGANVLTF,TGCAGCGTTATCCTAATTGGGGCCAACGTCCTGACTTTC
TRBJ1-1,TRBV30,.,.,CAWKGLPGQSGSTEAFF,TGTGCCTGGAAGGGACTTCCAGGGCAGTCCGGGAGCACTGAAGCTTTCTTT
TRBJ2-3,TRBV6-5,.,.,CASSYAGGRTDTQYF,TGTGCCAGCAGTTACGCAGGTGGCCGCACAGATACGCAGTATTTT
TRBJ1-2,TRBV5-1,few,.,CASSDSYYGYTF,TGCGCCAGCAGCGACAGCTACTATGGCTACACCTTC
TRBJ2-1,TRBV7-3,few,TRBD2,CASSPRTSGSHEQFF,TGTGCCAGCAGCCCCCGGACTAGCGGGAGTCATGAGCAGTTCTTC
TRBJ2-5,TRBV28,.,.,CASFTRTGPQETQYF,TGTGCCAGTTTTACCCGTACAGGACCACAAGAGACCCAGTACTTC